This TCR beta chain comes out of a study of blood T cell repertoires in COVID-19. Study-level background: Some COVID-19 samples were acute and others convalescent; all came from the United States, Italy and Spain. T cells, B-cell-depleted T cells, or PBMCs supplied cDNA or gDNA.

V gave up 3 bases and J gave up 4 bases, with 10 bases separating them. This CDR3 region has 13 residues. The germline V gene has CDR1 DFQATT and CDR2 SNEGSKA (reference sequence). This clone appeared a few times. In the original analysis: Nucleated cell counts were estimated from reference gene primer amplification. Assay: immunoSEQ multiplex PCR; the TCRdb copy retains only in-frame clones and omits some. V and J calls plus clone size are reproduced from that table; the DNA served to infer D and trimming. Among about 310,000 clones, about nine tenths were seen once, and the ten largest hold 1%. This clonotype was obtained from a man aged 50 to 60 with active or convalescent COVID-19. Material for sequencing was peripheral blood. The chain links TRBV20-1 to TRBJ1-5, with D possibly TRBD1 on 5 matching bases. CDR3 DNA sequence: TGCAGTGCTAGTTCACGGGGGAATCAGCCCCAGCATTTT. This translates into CSASSRGNQPQHF.